The clone carrying this T cell receptor (beta chain) was found many times. Per germline, CDR1 SGHTA and CDR2 FQGNSA. The trim removed 2 bases at V and 5 bases at J, leaving 5 bases unmatched. This CDR3 is built from 15 residues. This sample is part of a study of regulatory T cells in long-lasting Graves disease. Arm-PCR of CDR3 regions with iRepertoire HTBI primers generated TCR beta libraries. TCRdb recomputed calls from the multiplex PCR reads with MiXCR, one row per CDR3 protein. The data contain about 440,000 distinct CDR3 sequences, 16% of them singletons. As to time point: newly diagnosed GD, antithyroid drugs for less than 3 months. The TCR library used RNA extracted from PBMCs. These records were also assigned to another study, of T cells in Graves' hyperthyroidism and ophthalmopathy. Turning to that study: The study defined stable Graves' hyperthyroidism as no ophthalmopathy progression within 18 months.

The sequencing used peripheral blood mononuclear cells (PBMCs), collected at new diagnosis, from a patient treated with antithyroid drugs. The chain recombines TRBV7-2 with TRBJ2-1; TRBD2 matches 8 bases. The receptor comes from a woman under 40 with Graves disease. This CDR3 reads CASSLIGGANNEQFF. The CDR3 DNA is TGTGCCAGCAGCTTAATCGGGGGGGCAAACAATGAGCAGTTCTTC. Together with reference TRBV7-2 and TRBJ2-1, the CDR3 gives the full variable domain: GAGVSQSPSNKVTEKGKDVELRCDPISGHTALYWYRQSLGQGLEFLIYFQGNSAPDKSGLPSDRFSAERTGGSVSTLTIQRTQQEDSAVYLCASSLIGGANNEQFFGPGTRLTVL.